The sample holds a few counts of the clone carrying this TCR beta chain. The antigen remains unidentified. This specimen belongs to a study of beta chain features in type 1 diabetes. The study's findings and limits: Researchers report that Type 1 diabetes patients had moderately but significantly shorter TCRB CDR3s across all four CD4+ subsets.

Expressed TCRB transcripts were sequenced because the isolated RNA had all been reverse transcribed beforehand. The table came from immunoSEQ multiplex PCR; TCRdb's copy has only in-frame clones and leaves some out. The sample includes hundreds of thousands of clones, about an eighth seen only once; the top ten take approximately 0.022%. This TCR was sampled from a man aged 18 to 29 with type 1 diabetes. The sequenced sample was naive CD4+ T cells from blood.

This chain's CDR3 is CASRISSGGNEQFF. CDR3 nucleotides: TGTGCCAGCCGGATTTCTAGCGGGGGGAATGAGCAGTTCTTC. This sequence joins TRBV18 and TRBJ2-1, with TRBD2 matching over 11 bases. CDR3 length equals 14 residues. The V segment lost 8 bases and the J segment 7 bases; nucleotides outside the gene matches: 7. Germline V gene data show CDR1 as KGHSH and CDR2 as LQKENI.